Listed below are T cell receptor beta chains from one sample, sequenced in a study of blood T cell repertoires in COVID-19. Only in-frame clones appear in the TCRdb table, and some are missing; sequencing was by immunoSEQ multiplex PCR. The table records about 310,000 clones, 80% to 90% of them present only once. Sequencing input: peripheral blood. These receptors all come from a man aged 45-65 years with active or convalescent COVID-19. Both conserved end residues are part of each CDR3. D genes are given only for firm matches. Some rows mark clone size as missing; the rest say once, few, many or name a class of expanded clone.

cdr3_nt | cdr3_aa | clone_size | j_call | d_call | v_call | cdr3_length
TGTGCCAGCAGCGCGGCGGGGGGCGGTTACGGAGAAGCTTTCTTT | CASSAAGGGYGEAFF | NA | TRBJ1-1 | NA | TRBV9 | 15
TGTGCCAGCAAAGGGACAGGGTCGAACACTGAAGCTTTCTTT | CASKGTGSNTEAFF | NA | TRBJ1-1 | TRBD1 | TRBV2 | 14
TGTGCCAGCAGGGTACAGGGTGGCTATGGCTACACCTTC | CASRVQGGYGYTF | NA | TRBJ1-2 | NA | TRBV27 | 13
TGTGCCAGCAGCCAAGTAACCTCCGGGGAGCAGTTCTTC | CASSQVTSGEQFF | NA | TRBJ2-1 | NA | TRBV3-1/TRBV3-2 | 13
TGTGCCAGCAGCCCCGTTTGGGTGCAGGGGACTGAAGCTTTCTTT | CASSPVWVQGTEAFF | NA | TRBJ1-1 | NA | TRBV11-2 | 15
TGTGCCAGCAGCTTAGCTGGAGGGACCAGCTCTGGAAACACCATATATTTT | CASSLAGGTSSGNTIYF | NA | TRBJ1-3 | NA | TRBV7-9 | 17
TGTGCCAGCAGTGAGCAGGGGCCGAATGAAAAACTGTTTTTT | CASSEQGPNEKLFF | once | TRBJ1-4 | NA | TRBV2 | 14
TGTGCCAGCAGCTTAGCGTGGCCAGGGACAGGAAACACCATATATTTT | CASSLAWPGTGNTIYF | NA | TRBJ1-3 | NA | TRBV7-2 | 16
TGTGCCATCAGTGCAGCAGGGGGCTCGGGTGAAGCTTTCTTT | CAISAAGGSGEAFF | NA | TRBJ1-1 | TRBD1 | TRBV10-3 | 14
TGCGCCAGCAGTCGTTCCGGGATCTTGGATAGTCAGCCCCAGCATTTT | CASSRSGILDSQPQHF | NA | TRBJ1-5 | NA | TRBV4-3 | 16
TGTGCCAGTAGTATTCCCAGGGGGAACACTGGGGCCAACGTCCTGACTTTC | CASSIPRGNTGANVLTF | NA | TRBJ2-6 | TRBD1 | TRBV19 | 17
TGTGCCAGCAGCTTAATGGGCCGACTAGCGGGAGGTGGGAAGGGATGGGACAATGAGCAGTTCTTC | CASSLMGRLAGGGKGWDNEQFF | NA | TRBJ2-1 | TRBD2 | TRBV7-3 | 22
TGTGCCAGCAGCTTAGAATTTGGCAGGATTAATGGCTACACCTTC | CASSLEFGRINGYTF | NA | TRBJ1-2 | NA | TRBV7-9 | 15
TGCGCCAGCAGCTGGGAGTGGGAGAACACTGAAGCTTTCTTT | CASSWEWENTEAFF | NA | TRBJ1-1 | NA | TRBV5-1 | 14
TGTGCCACCAGTGATTCCAGTCCGGGACAGGGGACTGGCTACACCTTC | CATSDSSPGQGTGYTF | NA | TRBJ1-2 | TRBD1 | TRBV24-1 | 16
TGTGCCAGCAGTTCAGGAGGAGTTGAAAAACTGTTTTTT | CASSSGGVEKLFF | NA | TRBJ1-4 | NA | TRBV12-3/TRBV12-4 | 13
TGTGCCAGCAGCTTAGCGAAAGGGGGCCGGGCTGAAGCTTTCTTT | CASSLAKGGRAEAFF | NA | TRBJ1-1 | TRBD1 | TRBV7-8 | 15
TGCAGCGTTCACATAGGGGCAGCTGAAAAACTGTTTTTT | CSVHIGAAEKLFF | NA | TRBJ1-4 | NA | TRBV29-1 | 13
TGTGCCAGCAGCTCGTACGGACAGGGGATGAAGGGCTACACCTTC | CASSSYGQGMKGYTF | NA | TRBJ1-2 | TRBD1 | TRBV7-9 | 15
TGCAGCGTTGAGCTAGGGTCGGGGCAGCCCCAGCATTTT | CSVELGSGQPQHF | NA | TRBJ1-5 | NA | TRBV29-1 | 13
TGCGCCAGCAGTACCGGGACAGGGGCAGACGAGCAGTACTTC | CASSTGTGADEQYF | NA | TRBJ2-7 | TRBD1 | TRBV10-1 | 14
TGTGCCAGCAGCCCCCGAGGCAACACTGAAGCTTTCTTT | CASSPRGNTEAFF | NA | TRBJ1-1 | NA | TRBV6-5 | 13
TGTGCCAGCAGTTTTAGTGGTTCCTATGGCTACACCTTC | CASSFSGSYGYTF | NA | TRBJ1-2 | NA | TRBV12-3/TRBV12-4 | 13
TGTGCCAGCAGCTCCGGACAGGTCGGTCATCAGCCCCAGCATTTT | CASSSGQVGHQPQHF | NA | TRBJ1-5 | TRBD1 | TRBV7-2 | 15
TGCGCCAGCAGCTTGCTGGGGCTGAACACTGAAGCTTTCTTT | CASSLLGLNTEAFF | many | TRBJ1-1 | NA | TRBV5-1 | 14
TGCGCCAGCAGCCCCGGACAGGGGGGAAACACCATATATTTT | CASSPGQGGNTIYF | NA | TRBJ1-3 | TRBD1 | TRBV5-1 | 14
TGTGCCAGCAGACCGACAGGGGGCGAAGAAAAACTGTTTTTT | CASRPTGGEEKLFF | once | TRBJ1-4 | TRBD1 | TRBV6-5 | 14
TGTGCCAGTAGTATAGGGATAGCGGGAGCTCCCTCCTACGAGCAGTACTTC | CASSIGIAGAPSYEQYF | NA | TRBJ2-7 | TRBD2 | TRBV19 | 17
TGTGCCAGCAGGGCCAGACAGTATCCCAAGGGTAACTATGGCTACACCTTC | CASRARQYPKGNYGYTF | NA | TRBJ1-2 | NA | TRBV2 | 17
TGTGCCAGCAGCTTAGATCGGAGGGAGCAGTACTTC | CASSLDRREQYF | NA | TRBJ2-7 | NA | TRBV7-8 | 12
TGTGCCAGCAGTTTAGCGGCTGATCTGGGTTATGGATATGGCTACACCTTC | CASSLAADLGYGYGYTF | NA | TRBJ1-2 | NA | TRBV27 | 17
TGTGCCAGCAGTCCGCCGGGACTAGCGGGAACACTAGCCAAAAACATTCAGTACTTC | CASSPPGLAGTLAKNIQYF | once | TRBJ2-4 | TRBD2 | TRBV27 | 19
TGCGCCAGCAGTGAGTTGCTCGACAGCCAGAGTGGGCACACCATATATTTT | CASSELLDSQSGHTIYF | NA | TRBJ1-3 | NA | TRBV10-1 | 17
TGTGCCAGCAGTATCCAGGGACTTAGAGATGGCTACACCTTC | CASSIQGLRDGYTF | once | TRBJ1-2 | NA | TRBV28 | 14
TGTGCCAGTAGTATGCCGGGACTATCGTACGAGCAGTACTTC | CASSMPGLSYEQYF | NA | TRBJ2-7 | TRBD2 | TRBV19 | 14
TGCGCCAGCAGCCAAGAAAGGGGCACTGAAGCTTTCTTT | CASSQERGTEAFF | NA | TRBJ1-1 | NA | TRBV4-3 | 13
TGTGCCAGCAGTTGGACGACAGGGGGAGAGTCACCCCTCCACTTT | CASSWTTGGESPLHF | NA | TRBJ1-6 | TRBD1 | TRBV27 | 15